What follows are 32 T cell receptor beta chains derived from one specimen sequenced in a study of T-cell reconstitution after alpha-beta-depleted transplantation in children. Study findings and constraints: From newly produced T cells came most of the T-cell counts and diversity one year after transplant.

Preparing the TCRbeta library involved the use of unique molecular identifiers. From the PCR reads, TCRdb called clonotypes with MiXCR, one entry per CDR3 protein. The profile shows about 300,000 distinct CDR3 sequences, 6% to 10% of them singletons. No cognate antigen is known for these TCRs. The sequences come from peripheral blood, collected 360 days after TCRalphabeta/CD19-depleted stem cell transplant. The receptor source for this set is a female patient between 2 and 10 years old who had a stem cell transplant for Fanconi anemia, so the T cells may come from the graft donor.

This clonotype was seen a handful of times. The chain is built from TRBV9 and TRBJ2-6; 8 bases are a match to TRBD2. The V segment lost 7 bases and the J segment 0 bases; nucleotides outside the gene matches: 3. The CDR3 consists of 15 residues. Germline loops: CDR1 SGDLS, CDR2 YYNGEE. This CDR3 reads CASALAASGANVLTF. The CDR3 DNA reads as TGTGCCAGCGCACTAGCGGCCTCTGGGGCCAACGTCCTGACTTTC.

This clonotype has only a few counts. This chain uses TRBV7-9 with TRBJ1-1; tentatively, D is TRBD1 (5 bases). CDR3 length: 15 amino acids. The germline V gene has CDR1 SEHNR and CDR2 FQNEAQ (reference sequence). The V gene lost 4 bases and the J gene lost 2 bases, with 14 bases spanning the gap. This CDR3 is CASSSPTEANTEAFF. As DNA, the CDR3 is TGTGCCAGCAGCTCCCCGACAGAAGCTAACACTGAAGCTTTCTTT. The full variable domain, in which reference TRBV7-9 and TRBJ1-1 provide the parts outside the CDR3, is DTGVSQNPRHKITKRGQNVTFRCDPISEHNRLYWYRQTLGQGPEFLTYFQNEAQLEKSRLLSDRFSAERPKGSFSTLEIQRTEQGDSAMYLCASSSPTEANTEAFFGQGTRLTVV.

This clonotype was recorded at least ten times. The J gene is TRBJ2-5, the V gene TRBV5-1, with TRBD2 matching over 12 bases. The CDR3 consists of 15 residues. V was clipped by 0 bases and J by 5 bases; unmatched bases: 2. Germline V lookup: CDR1 SGHRS, CDR2 YFSETQ. For the CDR3, the DNA is TGCGCCAGCAGCTTGGGACTAGCGGGGGATGAGACCCAGTACTTC. Translation: CASSLGLAGDETQYF.

In its sample, this clonotype was seen many times. The gene calls are TRBV6-6 and TRBJ2-7; D unclear. This CDR3 contains 13 residues. The V end lost 1 base, the J end lost 2 bases, and 6 bases lay between the germline ends. From germline, CDR1 is MNHNY and CDR2 SVGAGI (reference sequence). The CDR3 loop reads CASSYLAAYEQYF. The DNA for the CDR3 is TGTGCCAGCAGTTACTTAGCAGCCTACGAGCAGTACTTC.

This sequence joins TRBV20-1 and TRBJ2-6, with D perhaps TRBD2 (6 bases). Germline V lookup: CDR1 DFQATT, CDR2 SNEGSKA (reference sequence). V lost 5 bases and J 0 bases, leaving 20 bases between the germline ends. The CDR3 totals 18 residues. Here the CDR3 reads CSAVVRRGGYSGANVLTF. The CDR3 DNA reads as TGCAGTGCTGTTGTTAGGCGGGGTGGGTACTCTGGGGCCAACGTCCTGACTTTC.

This clonotype has just one count. V and J are TRBV4-2 and TRBJ1-2; 7 bases map to TRBD1. Germline values: CDR1 LGHNA, CDR2 YNFKEQ. With V trimmed by 4 bases and J by 4 bases, 6 bases remained unmatched. The CDR3 length is 14 residues. The chain's CDR3 is CASSPGGHCYGYTF. The CDR3 nucleotides read TGTGCCAGCAGCCCAGGGGGACACTGCTATGGCTACACCTTC.

This clonotype was detected ten times or more. The gene calls are TRBV10-3 and TRBJ2-6; tentatively, D is TRBD1 (5 bases). The germline gives CDR1 ENHRY, CDR2 SYGVKD. Trimming took off 6 bases at V and 0 bases at J, with 12 bases between the two ends. This CDR3 comprises 16 residues. For the CDR3, the DNA is TGTGCCATCAGCCCCCGACAGACCTCTGGGGCCAACGTCCTGACTTTC. Translating it yields CAISPRQTSGANVLTF.

This clonotype occurred many times. This chain links TRBV28 with TRBJ1-3, with D hard to call. V dropped 0 bases and J dropped 0 bases, with 9 bases sitting between them. From germline, CDR1 is MDHEN and CDR2 SYDVKM. The CDR3 contains 16 residues. In DNA, the CDR3 is TGTGCCAGCAGTTTATGGACGGATCTCTCTGGAAACACCATATATTTT. Residues: CASSLWTDLSGNTIYF.

V is TRBV28 and J is TRBJ1-2, with 7 bases fitting TRBD1. Per the germline V gene, CDR1 is MDHEN and CDR2 is SYDVKM. The length of the CDR3 is 15 residues. V shed 3 bases, J shed 1 base, and the junction held 5 bases outside the gene matches. The CDR3 DNA reads as TGTGCCAGCAGTTTTCGGGACAGAGTTAACTATGGCTACACCTTC. Encoded protein: CASSFRDRVNYGYTF.

Many counts were recorded for this clonotype. The rearrangement joins TRBV4-3 to TRBJ2-1; perhaps TRBD1 as D (6 bases). This CDR3 has 15 residues. Trimming left V 1 base short and J 7 bases short, with 14 bases between. Germline V CDR1 and CDR2: LGHNA, YSLEER. Here the CDR3 DNA reads TGCGCCAGCAGCCAAGTATCGGGACACTGGAATGAGCAGTTCTTC. Amino acids: CASSQVSGHWNEQFF.

The chain uses TRBV7-9 and TRBJ1-2; D is undetermined. Germline CDR1 is SEHNR and CDR2 is FQNEAQ (reference sequence). V was shortened by 2 bases and J by 10 bases, with 11 bases between the two germline ends. This CDR3 spans 12 amino acids. CDR3 DNA: TGTGCCAGCAGCTTATTTGGTCAGGACTACACCTTC. This translates into CASSLFGQDYTF.

This chain uses TRBV13 with TRBJ2-1; TRBD2 matches at 12 bases. With 3 bases clipped from V and 9 bases from J, the junction kept 6 bases outside the gene matches. Germline CDR1 PRHDT, CDR2 FYEKMQ (reference sequence). This CDR3 has 15 residues. The CDR3 sequence: CASSFSSGGGIEQFF. The CDR3 region has the DNA TGTGCCAGCAGCTTTTCTAGCGGGGGGGGTATTGAGCAGTTCTTC.

In the case of this clonotype: A read error may be the cause here, since a much bigger clone is one base away. The chain has TRBV10-3 and TRBJ1-6, with D unclear. There are 16 residues in the CDR3. Trimming took 5 bases from V and 0 from J, leaving 11 bases between them. Germline CDR1 reads ENHRY; CDR2 reads SYGVKD. CDR3 coding DNA: TGTGCCATCAGTTTAGGAGGGAGCTCCTATAATTCACCCCTCCACTTT. Its protein product is CAISLGGSSYNSPLHF.

This clonotype was recorded at least ten times. This chain links TRBV7-9 with TRBJ2-7; 9 bases align to TRBD1. CDR1 SEHNR and CDR2 FQNEAQ come from the germline V gene (reference sequence). This CDR3 is 16 amino acids long. The ends lost 1 base at V and 6 bases at J; junction bases unmatched: 10. CDR3 residues: CASSLVAGTGKGEQYF. CDR3 coding DNA: TGTGCCAGCAGCTTAGTAGCCGGGACAGGGAAGGGCGAGCAGTACTTC.

This clonotype turned up a few times. This chain links TRBV27 with TRBJ1-5; D gene ambiguous. The length of the CDR3 is 12 residues. Germline V gene data show CDR1 as MNHEY and CDR2 as SMNVEV (reference sequence). Trimming pared 6 bases from V and 3 bases from J, leaving 6 bases between. The chain's CDR3 is CASSPINQPQHF. In DNA form, the CDR3 reads TGTGCCAGCAGCCCTATCAATCAGCCCCAGCATTTT.

This clonotype was seen repeatedly, ten times or more. The rearrangement joins TRBV15 to TRBJ2-2; D remains unclear. The CDR3 has 14 residues. Germline CDR1 reads LNHNV; CDR2 reads YYDKDF (reference sequence). Trimming cost V 3 bases and J 6 bases, with 11 bases left between them. The CDR3 reads CATSRLGPAGELFF. CDR3 nucleotide sequence: TGTGCCACCAGCAGGTTGGGCCCAGCCGGGGAGCTGTTTTTT.

Only a few counts were recorded for this clonotype. The chain recombines TRBV6-4 with TRBJ2-5; D gene ambiguous. CDR1 is MRHNA and CDR2 is SNTAGT in the germline V gene. The CDR3 has 14 residues. V lost 0 bases and J 1 base, leaving 6 bases between the germline ends. CDR3 protein: CASSDSPSQETQYF. CDR3 in DNA: TGTGCCAGCAGTGACTCGCCTAGCCAAGAGACCCAGTACTTC.

This clonotype was seen at least ten times. The V gene is TRBV11-1, the J gene TRBJ2-1; 7 bases match TRBD1. Germline trimming cut 6 bases from V and 0 bases from J; bases unmatched to any gene: 8. From germline, CDR1 is SGHAT and CDR2 FQDESV (reference sequence). The CDR3 is made up of 16 amino acids. The CDR3 nucleotides are TGTGCCAGCAGGGGTAGGGGGCACAGCTCCTACAATGAGCAGTTCTTC. The encoded protein is CASRGRGHSSYNEQFF.

This clonotype was detected ten times or more. The V and J genes are TRBV28 and TRBJ2-3; 8 bases fit TRBD2. Germline loops: CDR1 MDHEN, CDR2 SYDVKM. Trimming removed 5 bases from V and 4 bases from J; junction bases left unmatched: 8. The CDR3 runs 15 residues. CDR3 residues: CASSPQGGGPDTQYF. DNA for the CDR3: TGTGCCAGCAGTCCCCAGGGCGGGGGGCCAGATACGCAGTATTTT.

V is TRBV11-2 and J is TRBJ2-1; D not resolved. The V gene's germline CDR1 is SGHAT and CDR2 FQNNGV. V shed 2 bases and J shed 9 bases, with 5 bases lying between them. The CDR3 sequence is 11 residues long. This chain's CDR3 is CASSLRSEQFF. CDR3 bases: TGTGCCAGCAGCTTACGGAGTGAGCAGTTCTTC.

This clonotype was detected ten times or more. The rearrangement joins TRBV4-1 to TRBJ2-1, with D possibly matching TRBD2 (6 bases). Per germline, CDR1 MGHRA and CDR2 YSYEKL. This CDR3 spans 17 amino acids. Trimming shortened V by 3 bases and J by 9 bases, and 24 bases separated the two germline ends. The CDR3 DNA reads as TGCGCCAGCAGCCAGGGCCCGGGACTCTTCCTTTACGGTGAGCAGTTCTTC. It yields the protein CASSQGPGLFLYGEQFF.

The J gene is TRBJ1-2, the V gene TRBV4-1; D not resolved. The CDR3 is 14 residues long. Trimming pared 4 bases from V and 4 bases from J, leaving 13 bases between. CDR1 MGHRA and CDR2 YSYEKL come from the germline V gene. DNA for the CDR3: TGCGCCAGCAGCCCTCAAACACGGTCCTATGGCTACACCTTC. Protein product: CASSPQTRSYGYTF.

This clonotype was recorded at least ten times. CDR3 bases: TGTGCCAGCACCCGCGATGGGGGGACAGATACGCAGTATTTT. It translates to CASTRDGGTDTQYF. The chain couples TRBV12-3 or TRBV12-4 to TRBJ2-3; possible D gene TRBD2, 6 bases. This CDR3 is built from 14 residues. Trimming cost V 7 bases and J 3 bases, with 14 bases left between them.

This clonotype was recorded many times. V gene TRBV10-1 combines with J gene TRBJ2-2, with 9 bases matching TRBD1. The germline CDR1 and CDR2 sequences are WNHNN and SYGVQD (reference sequence). Losses at the gene ends were 0 bases for V and 2 bases for J; bases not matched to a gene: 7. This CDR3 is built from 18 residues. In DNA form, the CDR3 reads TGCGCCAGCAGTGAGTCGCTTCTGGACAGGGGTAACACCGGGGAGCTGTTTTTT. Translating it yields CASSESLLDRGNTGELFF.

There are many counts of this clonotype. This chain uses TRBV6-2 or TRBV6-3 with TRBJ1-2; a weak D match, TRBD1 (5 bases). Germline CDR1 and CDR2: MNHEY and SVGEGT. There are 12 residues in the CDR3. V was clipped by 2 bases and J by 8 bases, with 9 bases between them. CDR3 in DNA: TGTGCCAGCAGTTACCCCAGGGCGGGCTACACCTTC. This translates into CASSYPRAGYTF.

The table lists this clonotype with many counts. The chain employs TRBV29-1 and TRBJ1-1; the D gene is possibly TRBD1 (5 bases). The V and J ends lost 3 bases and 1 base respectively, with 6 bases between them. The CDR3 has 12 residues. CDR1 is SQVTM, CDR2 ANQGSEA, per germline. CDR3 coding DNA: TGCAGCGTTGACGGGGGGAACACTGAAGCTTTCTTT. Amino acid sequence: CSVDGGNTEAFF.

This clonotype was detected ten times or more. V usage is TRBV12-3 or TRBV12-4 and J usage is TRBJ2-2, with 8 bases matching TRBD1. The length of the CDR3 is 16 residues. V shed 1 base, J shed 3 bases, and the junction held 4 bases outside the gene matches. The CDR3 is CASSLVHRGDTGELFF. The DNA for the CDR3 is TGTGCCAGCAGTTTAGTTCACAGGGGGGACACCGGGGAGCTGTTTTTT.

This clonotype was detected ten times or more. The CDR3 nucleotides are TGTGCCACCAGTGATTCTTCGTATCAGCCCCAGCATTTT. Its protein product is CATSDSSYQPQHF. The V gene is TRBV24-1, the J gene TRBJ1-5; D not certain. This CDR3 has 13 residues. Germline V gene lookup returns CDR1 KGHDR and CDR2 SFDVKD. V was shortened by 2 bases and J by 5 bases, with 6 bases between the two germline ends.

The chain links TRBV9 to TRBJ1-2, with 10 bases fitting TRBD1. J gave up 4 bases and V 0 bases, and 6 bases lay outside the gene matches. The CDR3 extends over 16 amino acids. Germline CDR1 SGDLS, CDR2 YYNGEE. The CDR3: CASSVAGQGGIYGYTF. As DNA, the CDR3 is TGTGCCAGCAGCGTAGCTGGACAGGGGGGGATCTATGGCTACACCTTC.

This clonotype was seen repeatedly, ten times or more. The chain couples TRBV7-8 to TRBJ1-1; D unclear. The CDR3 loop spans 13 amino acids. The germline gives CDR1 SGHVS, CDR2 FQNEAQ. Trimming removed 5 bases from V and 4 bases from J, with 11 bases in between. The CDR3 nucleotides read TGTGCCAGCAGCCCCTTTGAGGGCACTGAAGCTTTCTTT. Translating it yields CASSPFEGTEAFF.

This clonotype was detected ten times or more. The chain carries TRBV9 and TRBJ2-3; TRBD2 might be the D (5 bases). V lost 2 bases to trimming and J lost 3 bases, with 10 bases between them. The CDR3 covers 14 residues. The V gene's germline CDR1 is SGDLS and CDR2 YYNGEE. The CDR3 DNA is TGTGCCAGCAGCGTTGGGGAGACAACAGATACGCAGTATTTT. Translation gives CASSVGETTDTQYF.

This clonotype was seen many times. This rearrangement joins TRBV24-1 to TRBJ2-1; the match to TRBD1 covers 7 bases. CDR1 and CDR2 from the germline V gene are KGHDR and SFDVKD. V shed 1 base and J 5 bases; nucleotides not matched to a gene: 7. The length of the CDR3 is 16 residues. CDR3 in amino acids: CATSDFEGANHNEQFF. CDR3 nucleotides: TGTGCCACCAGTGATTTCGAGGGGGCGAACCACAATGAGCAGTTCTTC.